The 23 T cell receptor beta chains reported below all come from one sample, sequenced in a study of vaccination effects on CD4 cells after COVID-19. These receptors are not linked to any known antigen. Antigen-specific CD4+ T cells were first expanded with viral peptide pools by the ViraFEST assay and only then sequenced. CD4+ T cell isolation took place after less than 13 days of culture. Participants got two doses of BNT162b2 or mRNA-1273 vaccine. Sequenced by immunoSEQ multiplex PCR; TCRdb stores in-frame clones only, minus some. The sample includes about 27,000 clones, approximately 83% seen only once; the top ten take roughly 1.4%. This material consisted of CD4+ T cells from PBMCs cultured with HCoV-NL63 spike peptides, taken after COVID-19 vaccination. The receptors shown here come from a human donor who received a COVID-19 vaccine. Some clones in this sample may be carry-over from other donors' samples.

The V and J genes are TRBV12-3 or TRBV12-4 and TRBJ1-2, with D unresolved. The CDR3 is 13 amino acids. V was trimmed by 3 bases and J by 8 bases, leaving 13 bases between them. CDR3 residues: CASSFYRGSGYTF. For the CDR3, the DNA is TGTGCCAGCAGTTTTTATCGAGGGAGCGGCTACACCTTC.

V is TRBV13 and J is TRBJ1-2, with TRBD1 matching 7 bases. J lost 2 bases, V lost 4 bases, and 7 bases had no gene match. From germline, CDR1 is PRHDT and CDR2 FYEKMQ (reference sequence). The CDR3 is 15 residues long. CDR3 coding DNA: TGTGCCAGCAGCTCTAACCTACAGGGGAACTATGGCTACACCTTC. Translated, it gives CASSSNLQGNYGYTF.

The chain links TRBV5-1 to TRBJ1-4; 9 nucleotides match TRBD1. The CDR3 contains 15 residues. CDR1 SGHRS and CDR2 YFSETQ come from the germline V gene. V was clipped by 3 bases and J by 7 bases; unmatched bases: 7. The CDR3 DNA follows: TGCGCCAGCAGCTCCGGGACAGGGTTGGGTGAAAAACTGTTTTTT. It encodes CASSSGTGLGEKLFF. Full variable domain (remainder filled in from reference TRBV5-1 and TRBJ1-4): KAGVTQTPRYLIKTRGQQVTLSCSPISGHRSVSWYQQTPGQGLQFLFEYFSETQRNKGNFPGRFSGRQFSNSRSEMNVSTLELGDSALYLCASSSGTGLGEKLFFGSGTQLSVL.

This CDR3 is CATSDSQAGLDKNIQYF. In nucleotides, the CDR3 is TGTGCCACCAGTGATTCACAGGCAGGGCTTGACAAAAACATTCAGTACTTC. The chain recombines TRBV24-1 with TRBJ2-4; tentative D call: TRBD1 (5 bases). This CDR3 is built from 17 residues. V lost 2 bases and J lost 3, with 16 bases in between. Germline V gene lookup returns CDR1 KGHDR and CDR2 SFDVKD.

The CDR3 DNA reads as TGTGCCAGTTCGAGAAGGCAAGAGAACACTGAAGCTTTCTTT. Translation gives CASSRRQENTEAFF. This chain connects TRBV19 to TRBJ1-1, with D uncertain. The germline V gene encodes CDR1 LNHDA and CDR2 SQIVND (reference sequence). The CDR3 length is 14 residues. Trimming took off 8 bases at V and 1 base at J, with 14 bases between the two ends.

V usage is TRBV4-3 and J usage is TRBJ1-2, with no clear D. This CDR3 is 14 amino acids long. CDR1 is LGHNA, CDR2 YSLEER, per germline. Trimming stripped 0 bases from V and 4 bases from J, with 9 bases between. The DNA of the CDR3 is TGCGCCAGCAGCCAAGATAGGTCCTCCTATGGCTACACCTTC. It is translated as CASSQDRSSYGYTF.

The chain is built from TRBV5-6 and TRBJ2-1, with 7 bases matching TRBD1. This CDR3 is built from 14 residues. V was pared by 7 bases and J by 4 bases, with 8 bases of the junction left unmatched. Germline V lookup: CDR1 SGHDT, CDR2 YYEEEE. The CDR3 spells CASRHRDSYNEQFF. The CDR3 DNA sequence: TGTGCCAGCCGACACCGGGACAGTTACAATGAGCAGTTCTTC.

The rearrangement joins TRBV5-1 to TRBJ1-2; no clear D. Germline V gene lookup returns CDR1 SGHRS and CDR2 YFSETQ. V shed 4 bases and J shed 0 bases, with 10 bases lying between them. This CDR3 has 14 residues. CDR3 in DNA: TGCGCCAGCAGCCTGACCGATACTAACTATGGCTACACCTTC. It specifies CASSLTDTNYGYTF.

The chain carries TRBV19 and TRBJ1-5; D is ambiguous. Germline V gene sequence: CDR1 LNHDA, CDR2 SQIVND (reference sequence). V lost 9 bases and J lost 7, with 13 bases in between. The CDR3 is 12 amino acids. For the CDR3, the DNA is TGTGCCAGCGGGGATTTGTGGCAGCCCCAGCATTTT. It specifies CASGDLWQPQHF.

The chain has TRBV6-5 and TRBJ1-2; tentatively, D is TRBD1 (6 bases). The ends were cut back, 2 bases at V and 0 bases at J, with 13 bases in the middle. This CDR3 has 16 amino acids. Per the germline V gene, CDR1 is MNHEY and CDR2 is SVGAGI. The CDR3 sequence: CASSYRGQPSNYGYTF. CDR3 coding DNA: TGTGCCAGCAGTTACCGAGGACAGCCTTCTAACTATGGCTACACCTTC.

This chain links TRBV5-6 with TRBJ1-1; D unclear. Germline lookup yields CDR1 SGHDT and CDR2 YYEEEE. This CDR3 comprises 13 residues. The germline V and J ends were trimmed by 2 bases and 4 bases, with 9 bases remaining between them. CDR3 residues: CASSFSRFTEAFF. The DNA for the CDR3 is TGTGCCAGCAGCTTTAGCAGGTTCACTGAAGCTTTCTTT. Together with reference TRBV5-6 and TRBJ1-1, the CDR3 gives the full variable domain: DAGVTQSPTHLIKTRGQQVTLRCSPKSGHDTVSWYQQALGQGPQFIFQYYEEEERQRGNFPDRFSGHQFPNYSSELNVNALLLGDSALYLCASSFSRFTEAFFGQGTRLTVV.

The chain combines TRBV6-2 or TRBV6-3 with TRBJ2-2; 16 bases fit TRBD2. V lost 6 bases, J lost 5 bases, and 12 bases stayed unmatched. The CDR3 sequence is 19 residues long. Per germline, CDR1 MNHEY and CDR2 SVGEGT. CDR3 bases: TGTGCCAGCAGCCCTCCATGGGGACTAGCGGGGGGGCGAACCGGGGAGCTGTTTTTT. Translation: CASSPPWGLAGGRTGELFF.

This chain joins TRBV5-1 and TRBJ1-1; D gene uncertain. The CDR3 covers 14 residues. The germline CDR1 and CDR2 sequences are SGHRS and YFSETQ. V was trimmed by 4 bases and J by 5 bases, leaving 15 bases between them. CDR3 loop: CASSVDAGRTEAFF. The CDR3 nucleotides are TGCGCCAGCAGCGTGGACGCCGGTCGGACTGAAGCTTTCTTT.

V is TRBV9 and J is TRBJ2-6; 9 bases match TRBD1. V lost 3 bases to trimming and J lost 2 bases; unmatched junction nucleotides: 9. The CDR3 runs 18 residues. Per germline, CDR1 SGDLS and CDR2 YYNGEE. The CDR3 coding sequence is TGTGCCAGCAGCGGCCCGGGACAGGGTCCCGCTGGGGCCAACGTCCTGACTTTC. Translated: CASSGPGQGPAGANVLTF.

V usage is TRBV7-9 and J usage is TRBJ2-5; TRBD1 aligns across 8 bases. CDR3 length: 14 residues. Trimming cost V 4 bases and J 4 bases; bases outside gene matches: 5. The germline CDR1 and CDR2 sequences are SEHNR and FQNEAQ (reference sequence). The chain's CDR3 is CASSSAGGRETQYF. The CDR3, as DNA: TGTGCCAGCAGCTCGGCAGGGGGCCGAGAGACCCAGTACTTC. The full variable domain, with the rest looked up from reference TRBV7-9 and TRBJ2-5, is DTGVSQNPRHKITKRGQNVTFRCDPISEHNRLYWYRQTLGQGPEFLTYFQNEAQLEKSRLLSDRFSAERPKGSFSTLEIQRTEQGDSAMYLCASSSAGGRETQYFGPGTRLLVL.

The rearrangement links TRBV27 to TRBJ2-2, with D perhaps given as TRBD1 or TRBD2 (5 bases each). This CDR3 is built from 16 residues. V was trimmed by 5 bases and J by 0 bases, leaving 13 bases between them. Germline CDR1 MNHEY, CDR2 SMNVEV (reference sequence). CDR3 DNA sequence: TGTGCCAGCAGTCTGACCGGGACGGCGAACACCGGGGAGCTGTTTTTT. Its translation is CASSLTGTANTGELFF.

The chain couples TRBV7-9 to TRBJ1-1; weak D call: TRBD1 (5 bases). Germline values: CDR1 SEHNR, CDR2 FQNEAQ (reference sequence). Trimming left V 0 bases short and J 4 bases short, with 9 bases between. The CDR3 spans 14 residues. As DNA, the CDR3 is TGTGCCAGCAGCTTAGCAAGGGACGCCACTGAAGCTTTCTTT. It translates to CASSLARDATEAFF.

The chain has TRBV12-5 and TRBJ1-1, with D possibly TRBD1 on 5 matching bases. CDR3 length equals 13 residues. The ends were cut back, 6 bases at V and 1 base at J, with 9 bases in the middle. CDR1 is LGHNT, CDR2 FRNRAP, per germline. Here the CDR3 reads CASGITGNTEAFF. The CDR3 DNA reads as TGTGCTAGTGGCATCACAGGGAACACTGAAGCTTTCTTT.

This clone was detected only once. The chain joins TRBV5-1 to TRBJ2-1; 11 bases agree with TRBD2. Losses at the gene ends were 5 bases for V and 13 bases for J; bases not matched to a gene: 11. Germline V CDR1 and CDR2: SGHRS, YFSETQ. The CDR3 extends over 14 amino acids. In DNA form, the CDR3 reads TGCGCCAGCAGACCTTCGACTAGCGGGGAACGTCAGTTCTTC. Its translation is CASRPSTSGERQFF.

The J gene is TRBJ2-3, the V gene TRBV5-1, with D possibly TRBD2 on 6 matching bases. There are 16 residues in the CDR3. Looked up from germline, CDR1 is SGHRS and CDR2 is YFSETQ. Trimming removed 2 bases from V and 1 base from J, with 14 bases in between. CDR3 coding DNA: TGCGCCAGCAGCTTCACCAGTGGCGGGGGCACAGATACGCAGTATTTT. Translating it yields CASSFTSGGGTDTQYF.

The chain couples TRBV11-2 to TRBJ2-7, with D possibly matching TRBD2 (7 bases). CDR1 SGHAT and CDR2 FQNNGV come from the germline V gene. This CDR3 region has 16 residues. V lost 1 base and J 2 bases, leaving 15 bases between the germline ends. The CDR3 protein is CASSLAGGLYPYEQYV. CDR3 bases: TGTGCCAGCAGCTTAGCCGGGGGGCTGTATCCCTACGAGCAGTACGTC.

The V and J genes are TRBV3-1 (or the pseudogene TRBV3-2) and TRBJ2-6; D gene ambiguous. Per germline, CDR1 LGHDT and CDR2 YNNKEL (reference sequence). This CDR3 is 15 amino acids long. V was clipped by 8 bases and J by 2 bases, with 13 bases between them. The CDR3 reads CASAARQTGANVLTF. The CDR3 DNA follows: TGTGCCAGCGCAGCCCGGCAGACTGGGGCCAACGTCCTGACTTTC.

The gene calls are TRBV7-2 and TRBJ2-7; 9 bases map to TRBD2. Unmatched junction bases numbered 6, after V lost 5 bases and J lost 1 base. Germline V lookup: CDR1 SGHTA, CDR2 FQGNSA. This CDR3 has 15 amino acids. The CDR3 spells CASSREAGGSYEQYV. The CDR3 nucleotides are TGTGCCAGCAGCCGGGAGGCGGGGGGGTCCTACGAGCAGTACGTC.